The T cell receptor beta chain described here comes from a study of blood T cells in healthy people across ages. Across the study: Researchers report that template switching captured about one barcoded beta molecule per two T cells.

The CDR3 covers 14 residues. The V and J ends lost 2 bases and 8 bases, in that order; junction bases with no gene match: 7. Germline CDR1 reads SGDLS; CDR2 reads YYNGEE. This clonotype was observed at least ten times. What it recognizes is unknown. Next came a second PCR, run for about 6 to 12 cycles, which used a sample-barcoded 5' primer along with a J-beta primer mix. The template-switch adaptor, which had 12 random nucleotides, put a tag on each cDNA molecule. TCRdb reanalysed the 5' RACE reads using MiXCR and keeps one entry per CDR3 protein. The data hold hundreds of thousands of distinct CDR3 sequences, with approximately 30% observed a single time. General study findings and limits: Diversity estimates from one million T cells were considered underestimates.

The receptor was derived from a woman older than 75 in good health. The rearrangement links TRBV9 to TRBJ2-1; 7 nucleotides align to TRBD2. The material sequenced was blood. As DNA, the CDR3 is TGTGCCAGCAGCGTTGGGGGGGGTAGTGATGAGCAGTTCTTC. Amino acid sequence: CASSVGGGSDEQFF.